Presented here are 2 T cell receptor beta chains from one specimen sequenced in a study of blood T cell repertoires in COVID-19. Using immunoSEQ multiplex PCR, the repertoire was profiled, and TCRdb retains in-frame clones only, with some absent. The table includes some 87,000 clones, 81% detected once. Material for sequencing was peripheral blood. The source is a human donor in a cohort sampled during active COVID-19.

This chain uses TRBV19 with TRBJ1-1; a weak D match, TRBD1 (6 bases). This CDR3 spans 14 amino acids. Germline V gene sequence: CDR1 LNHDA, CDR2 SQIVND (reference sequence). V was pared by 7 bases and J by 1 base, with 13 bases between. CDR3 residues: CASTLRQANTEAFF. CDR3 DNA sequence: TGTGCCAGTACCCTTCGACAGGCGAACACTGAAGCTTTCTTT. The full variable domain, completed using reference TRBV19 and TRBJ1-1, is DGGITQSPKYLFRKEGQNVTLSCEQNLNHDAMYWYRQDPGQGLRLIYYSQIVNDFQKGDIAEGYSVSREKKESFPLTVTSAQKNPTAFYLCASTLRQANTEAFFGQGTRLTVV.

This sequence joins TRBV19 and TRBJ2-7, with D perhaps matching TRBD2 (5 bases). Deletions cut 3 bases from V and 5 bases from J, with 14 bases between. This CDR3 is built from 14 residues. Germline values: CDR1 LNHDA, CDR2 SQIVND (reference sequence). The CDR3 sequence is CASSIGELVNEQYF. For the CDR3, the DNA is TGTGCCAGTAGTATTGGGGAACTAGTAAACGAGCAGTACTTC. Together with reference TRBV19 and TRBJ2-7, the CDR3 gives the full variable domain: DGGITQSPKYLFRKEGQNVTLSCEQNLNHDAMYWYRQDPGQGLRLIYYSQIVNDFQKGDIAEGYSVSREKKESFPLTVTSAQKNPTAFYLCASSIGELVNEQYFGPGTRLTVT.